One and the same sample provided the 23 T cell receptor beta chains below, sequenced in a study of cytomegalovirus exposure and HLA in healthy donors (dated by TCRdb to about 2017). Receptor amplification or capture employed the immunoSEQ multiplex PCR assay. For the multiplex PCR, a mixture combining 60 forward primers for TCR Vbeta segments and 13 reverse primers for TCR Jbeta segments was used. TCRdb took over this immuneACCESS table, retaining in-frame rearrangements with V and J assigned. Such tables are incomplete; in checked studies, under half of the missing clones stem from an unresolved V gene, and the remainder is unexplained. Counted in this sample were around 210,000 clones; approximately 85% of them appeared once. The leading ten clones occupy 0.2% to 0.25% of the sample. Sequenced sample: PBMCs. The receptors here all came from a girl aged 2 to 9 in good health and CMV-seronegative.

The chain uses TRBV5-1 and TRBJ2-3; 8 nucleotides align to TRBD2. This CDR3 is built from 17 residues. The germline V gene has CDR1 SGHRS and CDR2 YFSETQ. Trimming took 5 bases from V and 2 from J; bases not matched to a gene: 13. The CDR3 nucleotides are TGCGCCAGCAGAATTGGGTGGCTAGCGGGCTTCACAGATACGCAGTATTTT. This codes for CASRIGWLAGFTDTQYF.

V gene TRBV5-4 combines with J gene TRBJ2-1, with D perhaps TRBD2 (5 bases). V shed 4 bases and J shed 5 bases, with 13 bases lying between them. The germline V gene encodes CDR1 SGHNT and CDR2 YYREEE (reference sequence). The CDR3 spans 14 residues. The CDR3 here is CASSTPPSHNEQFF. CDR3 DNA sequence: TGTGCCAGCAGCACCCCTCCTAGCCACAATGAGCAGTTCTTC.

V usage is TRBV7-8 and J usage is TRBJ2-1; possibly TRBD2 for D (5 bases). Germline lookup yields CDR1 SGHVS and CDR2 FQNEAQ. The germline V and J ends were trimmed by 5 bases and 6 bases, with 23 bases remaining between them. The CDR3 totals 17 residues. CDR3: CASSLRVTRHQSNEQFF. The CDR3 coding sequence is TGTGCCAGCAGCCTCCGGGTAACTAGACACCAGTCCAATGAGCAGTTCTTC.

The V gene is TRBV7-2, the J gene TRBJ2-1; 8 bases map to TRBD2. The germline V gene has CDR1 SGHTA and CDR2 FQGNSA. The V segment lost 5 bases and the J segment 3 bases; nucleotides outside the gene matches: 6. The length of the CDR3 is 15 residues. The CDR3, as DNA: TGTGCCAGCAGCCCCGGCGCGGGGGGCTACAATGAGCAGTTCTTC. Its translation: CASSPGAGGYNEQFF. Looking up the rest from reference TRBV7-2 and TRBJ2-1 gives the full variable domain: GAGVSQSPSNKVTEKGKDVELRCDPISGHTALYWYRQSLGQGLEFLIYFQGNSAPDKSGLPSDRFSAERTGGSVSTLTIQRTQQEDSAVYLCASSPGAGGYNEQFFGPGTRLTVL.

DNA for the CDR3: TGCGCCAGCAGCTTGCTAGCTAACTATGGCTACACCTTC. Its translation: CASSLLANYGYTF. The V gene is TRBV5-1, the J gene TRBJ1-2; no reliable D call. The CDR3 totals 13 residues. Germline CDR1 is SGHRS and CDR2 is YFSETQ. V was pared by 1 base and J by 0 bases, with 4 bases between.

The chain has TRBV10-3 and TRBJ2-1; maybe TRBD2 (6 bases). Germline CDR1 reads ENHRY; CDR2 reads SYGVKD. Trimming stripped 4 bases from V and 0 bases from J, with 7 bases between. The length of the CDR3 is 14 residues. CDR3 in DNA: TGTGCCATCAGTGCGGGGGTCTCCTACAATGAGCAGTTCTTC. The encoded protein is CAISAGVSYNEQFF.

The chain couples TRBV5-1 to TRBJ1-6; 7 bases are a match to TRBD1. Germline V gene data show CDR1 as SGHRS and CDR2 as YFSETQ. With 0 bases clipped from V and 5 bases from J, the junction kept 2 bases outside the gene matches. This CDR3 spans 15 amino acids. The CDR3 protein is CASSLAGTDNSPLHF. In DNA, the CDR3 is TGCGCCAGCAGCTTGGCCGGGACAGATAATTCACCCCTCCACTTT.

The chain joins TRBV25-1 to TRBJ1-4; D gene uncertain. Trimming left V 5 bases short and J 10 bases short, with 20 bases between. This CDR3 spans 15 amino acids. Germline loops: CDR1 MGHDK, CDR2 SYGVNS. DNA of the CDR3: TGTGCCAGCAGTTCCCCAGGCCCTCCGGGAAGAAAACTGTTTTTT. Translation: CASSSPGPPGRKLFF.

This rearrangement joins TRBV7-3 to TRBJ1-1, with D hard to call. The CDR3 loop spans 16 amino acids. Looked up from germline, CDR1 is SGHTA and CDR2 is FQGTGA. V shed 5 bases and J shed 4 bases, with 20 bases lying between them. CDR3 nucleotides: TGTGCCAGCAGCGCCAACGTGGGAGGAGGTGGCACTGAAGCTTTCTTT. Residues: CASSANVGGGGTEAFF.

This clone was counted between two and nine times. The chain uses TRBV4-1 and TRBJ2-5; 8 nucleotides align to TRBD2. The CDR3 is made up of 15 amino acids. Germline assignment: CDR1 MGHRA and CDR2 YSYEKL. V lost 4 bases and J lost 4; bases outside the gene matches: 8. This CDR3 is CASSRWVGGAETQYF. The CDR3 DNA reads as TGCGCCAGCAGCCGCTGGGTCGGGGGGGCAGAGACCCAGTACTTC.

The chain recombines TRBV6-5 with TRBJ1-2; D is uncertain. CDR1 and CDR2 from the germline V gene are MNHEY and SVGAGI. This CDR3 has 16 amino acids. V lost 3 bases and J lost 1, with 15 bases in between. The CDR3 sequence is CASSYFYGQSNYGYTF. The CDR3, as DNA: TGTGCCAGCAGTTATTTTTATGGGCAGAGTAACTATGGCTACACCTTC.

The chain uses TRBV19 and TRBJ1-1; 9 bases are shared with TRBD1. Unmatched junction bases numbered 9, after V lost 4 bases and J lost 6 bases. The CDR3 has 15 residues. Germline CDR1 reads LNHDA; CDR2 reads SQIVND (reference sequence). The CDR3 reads CASSTHRDRASEAFF. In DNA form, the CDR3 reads TGTGCCAGTAGTACCCACCGGGACAGGGCTTCTGAAGCTTTCTTT. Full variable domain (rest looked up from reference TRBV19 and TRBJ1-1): DGGITQSPKYLFRKEGQNVTLSCEQNLNHDAMYWYRQDPGQGLRLIYYSQIVNDFQKGDIAEGYSVSREKKESFPLTVTSAQKNPTAFYLCASSTHRDRASEAFFGQGTRLTVV.

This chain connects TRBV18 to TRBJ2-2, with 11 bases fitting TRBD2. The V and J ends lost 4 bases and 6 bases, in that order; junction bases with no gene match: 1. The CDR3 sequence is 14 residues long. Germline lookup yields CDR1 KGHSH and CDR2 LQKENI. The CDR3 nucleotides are TGTGCCAGCTCACTGACTAGCGGGGCCGGGGAGCTGTTTTTT. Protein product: CASSLTSGAGELFF.

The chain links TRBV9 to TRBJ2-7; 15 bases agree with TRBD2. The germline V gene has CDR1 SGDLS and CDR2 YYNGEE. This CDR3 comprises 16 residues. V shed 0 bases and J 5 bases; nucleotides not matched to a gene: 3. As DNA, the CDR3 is TGTGCCAGCAGCGTAGGGACTAGCGGGGGGGCCGACGAGCAGTACTTC. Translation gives CASSVGTSGGADEQYF. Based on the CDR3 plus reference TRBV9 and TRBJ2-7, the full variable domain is DSGVTQTPKHLITATGQRVTLRCSPRSGDLSVYWYQQSLDQGLQFLIQYYNGEERAKGNILERFSAQQFPDLHSELNLSSLELGDSALYFCASSVGTSGGADEQYFGPGTRLTVT.

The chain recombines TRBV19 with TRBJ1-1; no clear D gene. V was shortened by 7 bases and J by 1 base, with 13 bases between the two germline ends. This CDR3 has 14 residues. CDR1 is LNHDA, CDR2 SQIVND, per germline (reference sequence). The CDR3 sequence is CASTPRGENTEAFF. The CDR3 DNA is TGTGCCAGTACCCCCCGCGGGGAGAACACTGAAGCTTTCTTT.

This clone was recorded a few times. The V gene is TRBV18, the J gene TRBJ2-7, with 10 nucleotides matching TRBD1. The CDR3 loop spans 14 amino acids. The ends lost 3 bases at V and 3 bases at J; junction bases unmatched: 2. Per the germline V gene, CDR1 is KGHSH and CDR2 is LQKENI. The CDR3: CASSPGTGDYEQYF. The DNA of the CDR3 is TGTGCCAGCTCACCCGGGACAGGGGACTACGAGCAGTACTTC. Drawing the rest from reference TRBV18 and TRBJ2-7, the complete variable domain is NAGVMQNPRHLVRRRGQEARLRCSPMKGHSHVYWYRQLPEEGLKFMVYLQKENIIDESGMPKERFSAEFPKEGPSILRIQQVVRGDSAAYFCASSPGTGDYEQYFGPGTRLTVT.

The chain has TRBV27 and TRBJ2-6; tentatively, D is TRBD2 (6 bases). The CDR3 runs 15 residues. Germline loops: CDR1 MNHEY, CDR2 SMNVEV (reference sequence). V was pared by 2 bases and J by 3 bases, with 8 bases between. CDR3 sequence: CASSLRAGGANVLTF. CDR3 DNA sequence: TGTGCCAGCAGTTTACGAGCGGGTGGGGCCAACGTCCTGACTTTC.

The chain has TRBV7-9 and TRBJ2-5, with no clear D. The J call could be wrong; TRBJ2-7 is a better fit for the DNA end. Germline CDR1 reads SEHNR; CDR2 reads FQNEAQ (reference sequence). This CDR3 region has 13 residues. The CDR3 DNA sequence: TGTGCCAGCAGCAACCCGGATGACTACGAGCAGTACTTC. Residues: CASSNPDDYEQYF.

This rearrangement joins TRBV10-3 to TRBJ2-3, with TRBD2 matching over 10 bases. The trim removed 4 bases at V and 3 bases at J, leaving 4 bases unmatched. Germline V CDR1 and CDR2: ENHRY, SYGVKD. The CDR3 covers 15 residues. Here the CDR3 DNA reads TGTGCCATCAGTGCGGCTAGCGGGAGTACAGATACGCAGTATTTT. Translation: CAISAASGSTDTQYF.

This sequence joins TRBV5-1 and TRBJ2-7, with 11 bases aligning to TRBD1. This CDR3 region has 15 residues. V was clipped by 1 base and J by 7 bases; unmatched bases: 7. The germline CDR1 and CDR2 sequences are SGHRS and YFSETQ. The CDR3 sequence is CASSLLDRGRGEQYF. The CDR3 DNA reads TGCGCCAGCAGCTTGTTGGACAGGGGGCGCGGGGAGCAGTACTTC.

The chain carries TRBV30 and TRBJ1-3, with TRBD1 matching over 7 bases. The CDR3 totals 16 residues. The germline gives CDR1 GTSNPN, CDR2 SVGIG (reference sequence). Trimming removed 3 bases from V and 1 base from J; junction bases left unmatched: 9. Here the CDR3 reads CAWRGTAARSGNTIYF. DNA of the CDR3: TGTGCCTGGAGAGGGACAGCAGCCCGATCTGGAAACACCATATATTTT. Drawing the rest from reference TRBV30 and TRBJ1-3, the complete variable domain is SQTIHQWPATLVQPVGSPLSLECTVEGTSNPNLYWYRQAAGRGLQLLFYSVGIGQISSEVPQNLSASRPQDRQFILSSKKLLLSDSGFYLCAWRGTAARSGNTIYFGEGSWLTVV.

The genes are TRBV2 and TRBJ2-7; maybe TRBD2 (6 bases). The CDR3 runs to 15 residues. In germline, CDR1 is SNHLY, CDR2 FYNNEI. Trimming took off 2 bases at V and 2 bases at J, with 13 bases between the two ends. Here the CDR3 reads CASSEMASVPYEQYF. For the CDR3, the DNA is TGTGCCAGCAGTGAAATGGCTAGCGTCCCCTACGAGCAGTACTTC.

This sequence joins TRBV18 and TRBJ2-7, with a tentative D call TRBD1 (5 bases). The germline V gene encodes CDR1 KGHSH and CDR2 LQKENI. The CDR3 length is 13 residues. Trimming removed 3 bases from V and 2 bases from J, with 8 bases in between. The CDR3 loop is CASSPGRAYEQYF. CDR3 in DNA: TGTGCCAGCTCACCGGGCAGGGCCTACGAGCAGTACTTC.